This is a list of T cell receptor beta chains from one sample in a study of vaccination effects on CD4 cells after COVID-19. Libraries were prepared by immunoSEQ multiplex PCR; TCRdb keeps only in-frame clonotypes and omits some of them. This sample has just under 75,000 clones; about 70% occur once, and the top ten carry around 2.9%. These receptors have no known antigen. The input for sequencing was CD4+ T cells from PBMCs cultured with HCoV-NL63 spike peptides, taken before COVID-19 vaccination. The receptors here all came from a human donor who received a COVID-19 vaccine. CDR3s include the opening cysteine and the closing phenylalanine or tryptophan. A D gene is named only where the DNA matches it firmly. Only some rows state a clone size, as once, few, many or a class for expanded clones.

D: TRBD2
V: TRBV7-2
size: .
length: 17
J: TRBJ2-5
DNA: TGTGCCAGCAGCCCCTATAGCGGGGGGGCGGGAAGGGAGACCCAGTACTTC
CDR3: CASSPYSGGAGRETQYF

D: .
V: TRBV7-3
size: .
length: 15
J: TRBJ2-5
DNA: TGTGCCAGCAGCTTAATGGCCGGGGGCCAAGAGACCCAGTACTTC
CDR3: CASSLMAGGQETQYF

D: .
V: TRBV7-2
size: few
length: 14
J: TRBJ1-5
DNA: TGTGCCAGCAGCTTAGAGGCCAGAGGACAGCCCCAGCATTTT
CDR3: CASSLEARGQPQHF

D: TRBD1
V: TRBV5-4
size: .
length: 14
J: TRBJ1-4
DNA: TGTGCCAGCAGCTTGGACAGGGGTAATGAAAAACTGTTTTTT
CDR3: CASSLDRGNEKLFF

D: .
V: TRBV30
size: .
length: 13
J: TRBJ1-3
DNA: TGTGCCTGGAGTGTAGCCCCGGGAAACACCATATATTTT
CDR3: CAWSVAPGNTIYF

D: TRBD1
V: TRBV2
size: .
length: 16
J: TRBJ2-2
DNA: TGTGCCAGCAGGGGGACAGTCCAAATCGGGACCGGGGAGCTGTTTTTT
CDR3: CASRGTVQIGTGELFF

D: TRBD2
V: TRBV2
size: .
length: 14
J: TRBJ2-5
DNA: TGTGCCAGCAGTGAATCTCGCGGGGGAGGGACCCAGTACTTC
CDR3: CASSESRGGGTQYF

D: TRBD1
V: TRBV7-2
size: .
length: 16
J: TRBJ1-6
DNA: TGTGCCAGCAGCACCACAGGGGTCGTCCATAATTCACCCCTCCACTTT
CDR3: CASSTTGVVHNSPLHF

D: .
V: TRBV7-2
size: .
length: 13
J: TRBJ1-2
DNA: TGTGCCAGCAGCTTAAACGGGGACTATGGCTACACCTTC
CDR3: CASSLNGDYGYTF

D: .
V: TRBV19
size: few
length: 13
J: TRBJ1-6
DNA: TGTGCCAGTAGTGCGGTCTTGAATTCACCCCTCCACTTT
CDR3: CASSAVLNSPLHF

D: .
V: TRBV7-2
size: few
length: 15
J: TRBJ1-5
DNA: TGTGCCAGCAGTAACAGGAGGGGAGACAATCAGCCCCAGCATTTT
CDR3: CASSNRRGDNQPQHF

D: TRBD1
V: TRBV5-5
size: .
length: 13
J: TRBJ2-5
DNA: TGTGCCAGCAGCCGCGGACAGGGAGAGACCCAGTACTTC
CDR3: CASSRGQGETQYF

D: TRBD2
V: TRBV4-2
size: once
length: 15
J: TRBJ2-1
DNA: TGTGCCAGCAGCAGAGCGGGGGGGCGTGAGAATGAGCAGTTCTTC
CDR3: CASSRAGGRENEQFF

D: .
V: TRBV19
size: .
length: 13
J: TRBJ1-5
DNA: TGTGCCAGCCCCCCACCCTCGGGTCAGCCCCAGCATTTT
CDR3: CASPPPSGQPQHF

D: .
V: TRBV7-9
size: .
length: 15
J: TRBJ1-2
DNA: TGTGCCAGCAGCTTAGAGCGTGGGGGGCACTATGGCTACACCTTC
CDR3: CASSLERGGHYGYTF

D: .
V: TRBV18
size: .
length: 16
J: TRBJ2-5
DNA: TGTGCCAGCTCACCACCGGGTCAGAACCCCCCTGAGACCCAGTACTTC
CDR3: CASSPPGQNPPETQYF

D: .
V: TRBV10-3
size: .
length: 13
J: TRBJ1-1
DNA: TGTGCCATCAGTGAGTCGAGGTACACTGAAGCTTTCTTT
CDR3: CAISESRYTEAFF

D: .
V: TRBV11-1
size: .
length: 13
J: TRBJ1-1
DNA: TGTGCCAGCAGCTTCGGCCTCAACACTGAAGCTTTCTTT
CDR3: CASSFGLNTEAFF

D: .
V: TRBV29-1
size: .
length: 14
J: TRBJ1-2
DNA: TGCAGCGGATTCGGGGGGGTTTTAGGCTATGGCTACACCTTC
CDR3: CSGFGGVLGYGYTF

D: TRBD2
V: TRBV6-5
size: .
length: 13
J: TRBJ2-5
DNA: TGTGCCAGCAGTCGTAGCGGGGCAGAGACCCAGTACTTC
CDR3: CASSRSGAETQYF

D: .
V: TRBV18
size: .
length: 14
J: TRBJ1-1
DNA: TGTGCCAGCTCACCCGACCGGGGGGCAGTGGAGGCTTTCTTT
CDR3: CASSPDRGAVEAFF

D: .
V: TRBV30
size: .
length: 13
J: TRBJ2-5
DNA: TGTGCCTGGAGCCGGGGGTTATTAGAGACCCAGTACTTC
CDR3: CAWSRGLLETQYF

D: TRBD2
V: TRBV2
size: .
length: 15
J: TRBJ2-1
DNA: TGTGCCAGCAGTGAGGGCTCTAGCGGGGTAGGTGAGCAGTTCTTC
CDR3: CASSEGSSGVGEQFF

D: .
V: TRBV19
size: .
length: 14
J: TRBJ1-2
DNA: TGTGCCAGCCTCACCGGGACGGCCCTCGGGGGCTACACCTTC
CDR3: CASLTGTALGGYTF

D: .
V: TRBV2
size: .
length: 14
J: TRBJ2-3
DNA: TGTGCCAGCAGTGAAAATTCGGGGGCAGATACGCAGTATTTT
CDR3: CASSENSGADTQYF

D: TRBD1
V: TRBV3-1/TRBV3-2
size: .
length: 14
J: TRBJ1-3
DNA: TGTGCCAGTGCTGACAGGGCTCCCGGAAACACCATATATTTT
CDR3: CASADRAPGNTIYF

D: .
V: TRBV10-3
size: .
length: 12
J: TRBJ2-6
DNA: TGTGCCATCAGTGAGGGGGCCAACGTCCTGACTTTC
CDR3: CAISEGANVLTF

D: TRBD1
V: TRBV6-5
size: once
length: 15
J: TRBJ1-2
DNA: TGTGCCAGCAGACGATCCCGACAGGGTGGCTATGGCTACACCTTC
CDR3: CASRRSRQGGYGYTF

D: TRBD1
V: TRBV19
size: .
length: 12
J: TRBJ1-2
DNA: TGTGCACTAACCTGGGGACAGAATGGCTACACCTTC
CDR3: CALTWGQNGYTF

D: .
V: TRBV19
size: .
length: 12
J: TRBJ1-1
DNA: TGTGCCAGTAGTAGCAGGGGCACTGAAGCTTTCTTT
CDR3: CASSSRGTEAFF